This T cell receptor beta chain is drawn from a study of CD8+ T cells in alopecia areata. The CDR3 has 13 residues. Deletions cut 2 bases from V and 6 bases from J, with 11 bases between. Germline V CDR1 and CDR2: SGHRS, YFSETQ. Treatment described: oral pan-JAK inhibitor, 5-10 mg twice daily. It was cDNA, reverse transcribed from extracted RNA, that served as the sequencing template. Method: immunoSEQ multiplex PCR; TCRdb's copy keeps in-frame clones and lacks some. Of approximately 200,000 clones in the sample, more than 45% are singletons; the top ten hold roughly 5%. Sequenced material: CD4+ T cells sorted from blood, taken at week 24, from a patient treated with tofacitinib. This rearrangement joins TRBV5-1 to TRBJ1-2; possible D gene TRBD1, 5 bases. The origin of this receptor is a human donor with alopecia areata. CDR3 DNA: TGCGCCAGCAGCTTCGAAGGACAAGATGGCTACACCTTC. This gives the protein CASSFEGQDGYTF.